This T cell receptor beta chain was obtained from a study of T cells in severe cutaneous drug reactions. The overall study: Enrolled patients had probable or definite SJS/TEN or DRESS per RegiSCAR. Culprit drug assignment used the Naranjo algorithm and the ALDEN algorithm. Whole-study findings and limits: A public TCRbeta CDR3 appeared in all seven CBZ-SJS/TEN blister samples, averaging roughly 15%.

There are 12 residues in the CDR3. Germline CDR1 SQVTM, CDR2 ANQGSEA. Of note for this clonotype: As yet, its antigen is unknown.

Libraries were made by iRepertoire multiplex PCR with TCR subtype-specific primers for bulk and single-cell sequencing. TCRdb processed the multiplex PCR reads again and assigns one entry to each CDR3 protein, with no DNA. This sample lists over 7,000 distinct CDR3 sequences; its ten largest clones have more than 25%. Carbamazepine had induced Stevens-Johnson syndrome or toxic epidermal necrolysis in the sequenced donors. The J gene is TRBJ2-1, the V gene TRBV29-1. The source material was cells from a skin blister. The TCR comes from a human donor with a severe cutaneous adverse drug reaction. CDR3: CSVEIAFDEQFF.